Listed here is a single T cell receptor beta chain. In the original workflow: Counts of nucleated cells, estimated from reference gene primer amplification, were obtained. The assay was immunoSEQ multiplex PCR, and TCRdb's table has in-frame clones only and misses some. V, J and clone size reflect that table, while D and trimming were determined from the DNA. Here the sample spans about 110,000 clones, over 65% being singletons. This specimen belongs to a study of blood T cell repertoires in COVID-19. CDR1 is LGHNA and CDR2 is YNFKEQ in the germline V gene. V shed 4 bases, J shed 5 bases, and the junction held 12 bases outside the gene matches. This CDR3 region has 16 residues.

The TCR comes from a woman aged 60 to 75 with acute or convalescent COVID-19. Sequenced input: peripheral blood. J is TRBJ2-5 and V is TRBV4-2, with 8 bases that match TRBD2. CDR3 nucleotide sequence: TGTGCCAGCAGCCCCGCGGGGGGCCGCCTCGTTGAGACCCAGTACTTC. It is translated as CASSPAGGRLVETQYF.